This is a list of T cell receptor beta chains from one sample in a study of Ad26.COV2.S vaccination and SARS-CoV-2 variants. Using immunoSEQ multiplex PCR, the repertoire was profiled, and TCRdb retains in-frame clones only, with some absent. The data contain approximately 90,000 clones, less than 85% of them singletons. This sample comprised peripheral blood, obtained after recovery from COVID-19. The receptors come from a human donor who had recovered from COVID-19. Both conserved end residues are part of each CDR3. The order of the fields is J gene, clone size, D gene, V gene, CDR3 protein, CDR3 DNA. The D gene is left open where the match is weak. Rows give clone size only sometimes, using once, few, many, or a class for an expanded clone.

TRBJ2-2	-	TRBD2	TRBV4-2	CASSQPRGANTGELFF	TGTGCCAGCAGCCAACCCCGGGGGGCGAACACCGGGGAGCTGTTTTTT
TRBJ1-2	few	-	TRBV24-1	CATSDSSGVDGYTF	TGTGCCACCAGTGATTCTTCGGGGGTGGATGGCTACACCTTC
TRBJ2-3	-	-	TRBV2	CASSRLEVGTDTQYF	TGTGCCAGCAGTCGACTAGAGGTTGGCACAGATACGCAGTATTTT
TRBJ1-3	-	TRBD1	TRBV2	CASSPGGTGSGNTIYF	TGTGCCAGCAGTCCAGGGGGCACCGGCTCTGGAAACACCATATATTTT
TRBJ2-2	-	-	TRBV10-3	CAISERLGNTGELFF	TGTGCCATCAGTGAGAGACTCGGGAACACCGGGGAGCTGTTTTTT
TRBJ1-2	-	-	TRBV7-9	CASSGPSRDSAGYTF	TGTGCCAGCAGCGGCCCGTCCAGGGACTCCGCGGGCTACACCTTC
TRBJ1-2	-	TRBD1	TRBV28	CASRDGQAYGYTF	TGTGCCAGCAGGGACGGACAGGCATATGGCTACACCTTC
TRBJ2-7	-	-	TRBV11-3	CASSPGTSGREQYF	TGTGCCAGCAGCCCCGGGACCAGCGGGCGCGAGCAGTACTTC
TRBJ2-7	-	-	TRBV4-2	CASSQDLPGPSGEQYF	TGTGCCAGCAGCCAAGATCTTCCGGGACCTTCGGGCGAGCAGTACTTC
TRBJ2-1	-	-	TRBV7-3	CASSFRGVPYNEQFF	TGTGCCAGCAGCTTCAGGGGAGTTCCCTACAATGAGCAGTTCTTC
TRBJ2-3	-	TRBD1	TRBV10-3	CAISETQTGTASTDTQYF	TGTGCCATCAGTGAGACCCAGACCGGGACAGCGAGCACAGATACGCAGTATTTT
TRBJ2-1	-	-	TRBV29-1	CSVDRGYGNEQFF	TGCAGCGTTGACAGAGGCTATGGCAATGAGCAGTTCTTC
TRBJ1-3	-	TRBD1	TRBV5-8	CASKTGDLSGNTIYF	TGTGCCAGCAAAACAGGGGACCTCTCTGGAAACACCATATATTTT
TRBJ1-1	-	-	TRBV10-3	CATETDLNTEAFF	TGTGCCACTGAGACGGACCTGAACACTGAAGCTTTCTTT
TRBJ1-2	-	TRBD1	TRBV7-3	CASSSVAQGPGYTF	TGTGCCAGCAGCTCCGTCGCACAGGGGCCTGGCTACACCTTC
TRBJ2-7	few	-	TRBV20-1	CSVKRVDEQYF	TGCAGTGTGAAGCGTGTCGACGAGCAGTACTTC
TRBJ1-2	-	TRBD1	TRBV10-3	CAISRDRTNYGYTF	TGTGCCATCAGCCGGGACAGGACTAACTATGGCTACACCTTC
TRBJ1-1	-	-	TRBV27	CASSSLGGGHTEAFF	TGTGCCAGCAGTTCCCTCGGTGGGGGGCACACTGAAGCTTTCTTT
TRBJ2-1	-	TRBD1	TRBV4-1	CASSQSGTGLNEQFF	TGCGCCAGCAGCCAGTCCGGGACAGGGCTCAATGAGCAGTTCTTC
TRBJ2-7	-	TRBD2	TRBV9	CASSAQLASYEQYF	TGTGCCAGCAGCGCCCAACTAGCGTCCTACGAGCAGTACTTC
TRBJ1-2	-	-	TRBV28	CASSFRGSSHTF	TGTGCCAGCAGTTTCCGGGGGAGCTCTCACACCTTC
TRBJ2-7	-	-	TRBV28	CASSLWGEQYF	TGTGCCAGCAGTTTATGGGGCGAGCAGTACTTC
TRBJ2-5	few	-	TRBV28	CASSLSGQETQYF	TGTGCCAGCAGTTTAAGTGGGCAAGAGACCCAGTACTTC
TRBJ2-1	-	-	TRBV28	CASSLLRAYNEQFF	TGTGCCAGCAGTTTACTGCGGGCCTACAATGAGCAGTTCTTC
TRBJ2-5	once	TRBD2	TRBV9	CASSVGSGRFQETQYF	TGTGCCAGCAGCGTAGGTAGCGGGAGGTTTCAAGAGACCCAGTACTTC
TRBJ1-5	-	-	TRBV15	CATREIMGPNQPQHF	TGTGCCACCAGAGAGATAATGGGGCCCAATCAGCCCCAGCATTTT
TRBJ1-2	-	-	TRBV14	CASSQGGTRRGYTF	TGTGCCAGCAGCCAAGGGGGGACCCGGCGTGGCTACACCTTC
TRBJ2-1	-	-	TRBV6-2/TRBV6-3	CASSTYLGGPYNEQFF	TGTGCCAGCAGTACATACCTGGGGGGGCCGTACAATGAGCAGTTCTTC
TRBJ1-3	-	-	TRBV5-8	CASSVGDGSGNTIYF	TGTGCCAGCAGCGTCGGGGACGGCTCTGGAAACACCATATATTTT
TRBJ1-4	-	TRBD1	TRBV5-1	CASSLNVPRTGEEKLFF	TGCGCCAGCAGCTTGAATGTCCCTAGGACAGGGGAAGAAAAACTGTTTTTT
TRBJ1-2	-	-	TRBV18	CASSPLVQGVLEGYTF	TGTGCCAGCTCACCACTTGTTCAAGGGGTCTTGGAAGGCTACACCTTC
TRBJ2-1	-	TRBD2	TRBV9	CASSLDSFLAGGYNEQFF	TGTGCCAGCAGCCTAGACTCCTTTTTAGCGGGAGGGTACAATGAGCAGTTCTTC
TRBJ1-3	once	-	TRBV3-1/TRBV3-2	CASSRGRSYGNTIYF	TGTGCCAGCAGCCGGGGCAGGTCTTATGGAAACACCATATATTTT
TRBJ1-1	few	TRBD1	TRBV11-2	CASSSHRGGTEAFF	TGTGCCAGCAGCTCCCACAGGGGGGGCACTGAAGCTTTCTTT
TRBJ2-7	-	-	TRBV15	CATSRGETSYEQYF	TGTGCCACCAGCAGAGGGGAGACATCCTACGAGCAGTACTTC
TRBJ2-7	-	-	TRBV19	CASSYELAGPTYEQYF	TGTGCCAGTAGTTACGAGCTAGCCGGGCCCACCTACGAGCAGTACTTC
TRBJ1-2	-	TRBD1	TRBV5-5	CASSLGTGYDNGYTF	TGTGCCAGCAGCTTAGGGACAGGGTATGACAATGGCTACACCTTC
TRBJ2-5	-	-	TRBV5-5	CASSLEFETQYF	TGTGCCAGCAGCTTGGAATTTGAGACCCAGTACTTC
TRBJ2-1	-	TRBD1	TRBV5-4	CASSKGQGQTYNEQFF	TGTGCCAGCAGCAAGGGACAGGGGCAGACCTACAATGAGCAGTTCTTC
TRBJ2-2	-	-	TRBV18	CASSPADDGTGELFF	TGTGCCAGCTCACCGGCTGACGACGGTACCGGGGAGCTGTTTTTT
TRBJ1-2	medium-sized	-	TRBV28	CASSSPLGSSYGYTF	TGTGCCAGCAGTTCCCCCTTGGGGTCGAGCTATGGCTACACCTTC
TRBJ2-2	-	-	TRBV11-3	CASSLNRAANTGELFF	TGTGCCAGCAGCTTGAACAGAGCCGCGAACACCGGGGAGCTGTTTTTT
TRBJ1-1	few	-	TRBV29-1	CSAITGSTEAFF	TGCAGCGCGATCACAGGGTCCACTGAAGCTTTCTTT
TRBJ1-5	-	-	TRBV28	CASSGVGRQPQHF	TGTGCCAGCAGTGGGGTTGGCCGGCAGCCCCAGCATTTT
TRBJ2-1	-	-	TRBV12-3/TRBV12-4	CASSLSNYNEQFF	TGTGCCAGCAGTTTGTCAAACTACAATGAGCAGTTCTTC
TRBJ1-2	once	-	TRBV6-1	CASSESGDYYGYTF	TGTGCCAGCAGTGAGTCTGGAGACTACTATGGCTACACCTTC
TRBJ1-2	once	TRBD1	TRBV28	CASSLGTGELDYGYTF	TGTGCCAGCAGTTTGGGGACAGGAGAGTTGGACTATGGCTACACCTTC